This T cell receptor beta chain was recorded in a study of blood T cell repertoires in COVID-19. Measured with immunoSEQ multiplex PCR; TCRdb has only the in-frame clones, and not every one. The profile covers about 130,000 clones, with roughly nine tenths appearing a single time and 3.7% taken by the ten largest. Germline V CDR1 and CDR2: SGHNT, YYREEE (reference sequence). The CDR3 spans 16 residues. The V end lost 2 bases, the J end lost 2 bases, and 13 bases lay between the germline ends. The chain has TRBV5-4 and TRBJ2-2, with D perhaps TRBD2 (6 bases). This TCR came from a man aged 45 to 65 with active COVID-19. Material: peripheral blood. Written as DNA, the CDR3 is TGTGCCAGCAGCTTAAGGGAGGCGGTCAACACCGGGGAGCTGTTTTTT. Translating it yields CASSLREAVNTGELFF.